Listed below are T cell receptor beta chains from one sample, sequenced in a study of cytomegalovirus exposure and HLA in healthy donors. Generated by immunoSEQ multiplex PCR, the TCRdb table keeps only in-frame clones and is missing some. The table has some 40,000 clones, around 53% seen once; the top ten hold about 6.1%. Sequencing was carried out using PBMCs. The receptors come from a woman aged 40 to 49 in good health and CMV-seropositive. The CDR3 runs from the conserved cysteine through the conserved F or W. D genes are given only for firm matches. Part of the rows lack a size; the others show once, few, many or a class for expanded clones.

TRBV4-3	-	-	TRBJ1-2	CASSQDPQEFFYGYTF	TGCGCCAGCAGCCAAGATCCACAGGAATTTTTTTATGGCTACACCTTC
TRBV7-8	-	-	TRBJ2-7	CASSLSGFGYEQYF	TGTGCCAGCAGCTTGTCAGGATTCGGCTACGAGCAGTACTTC
TRBV7-2	-	-	TRBJ1-4	CASSLWGGELFF	TGTGCCAGCAGCTTATGGGGGGGAGAACTGTTTTTT
TRBV6-6	TRBD2	-	TRBJ2-1	CASSPLAGGYNEQFF	TGTGCCAGCAGTCCTCTGGCGGGGGGATACAATGAGCAGTTCTTC
TRBV4-1	-	-	TRBJ2-2	CASSLEQGNTGELFF	TGCGCCAGCAGCCTTGAGCAGGGGAACACCGGGGAGCTGTTTTTT
TRBV28	-	-	TRBJ1-5	CASSNYRDSNQPQHF	TGTGCCAGCAGCAACTACAGGGATAGCAATCAGCCCCAGCATTTT
TRBV25-1	-	-	TRBJ2-4	CASSVTGTSIQYF	TGTGCCAGCAGTGTAACAGGGACGAGCATTCAGTACTTC
TRBV2	-	few	TRBJ2-7	CASSEQGTSYEQYF	TGTGCCAGCAGTGAACAGGGCACCTCCTACGAGCAGTACTTC
TRBV11-2	-	-	TRBJ2-5	CASNHGRDSSETQYF	TGTGCCAGCAACCATGGGCGGGACTCCTCGGAGACCCAGTACTTC
TRBV9	-	-	TRBJ2-5	CASSTSGTLYQETQYF	TGTGCCAGCAGCACCAGTGGCACGCTGTACCAAGAGACCCAGTACTTC
TRBV6-7	TRBD1	once	TRBJ1-2	CASSTGQAGRGYTF	TGTGCCAGCAGTACCGGACAGGCGGGGAGGGGCTACACCTTC
TRBV5-1	-	-	TRBJ2-7	CASSLAGGLFYEQYF	TGCGCCAGCAGCTTGGCGGGTGGCCTATTTTACGAGCAGTACTTC
TRBV7-2	-	once	TRBJ2-7	CASSLRVGSTHEQYF	TGTGCCAGCAGCTTAAGGGTGGGGAGCACCCACGAGCAGTACTTC
TRBV5-4	TRBD2	once	TRBJ2-1	CAGGLAGGNEQFF	TGTGCCGGGGGACTAGCGGGGGGGAATGAGCAGTTCTTC
TRBV6-5	-	-	TRBJ2-2	CASSREFTNTGELFF	TGTGCCAGCAGTAGGGAGTTCACGAACACCGGGGAGCTGTTTTTT
TRBV5-4	-	once	TRBJ2-5	CASSRPGQDGTQYF	TGTGCCAGCAGCCGTCCGGGACAAGATGGGACCCAGTACTTC
TRBV5-4	-	-	TRBJ1-3	CASSLPGASGNTIYF	TGTGCCAGCAGCTTACCAGGGGCTTCTGGAAACACCATATATTTT
TRBV6-1	TRBD1	-	TRBJ1-1	CASSSGQGPTEAFF	TGTGCCAGCAGTTCCGGACAGGGGCCAACTGAAGCTTTCTTT
TRBV6-1	TRBD2	-	TRBJ2-7	CASRGLAGGSYEQYF	TGTGCCAGCAGGGGACTAGCGGGGGGGTCCTACGAGCAGTACTTC
TRBV13	TRBD2	-	TRBJ2-5	CASSIPSGGLQETQYF	TGTGCCAGCAGCATTCCTAGCGGGGGGTTGCAAGAGACCCAGTACTTC
TRBV5-1	-	-	TRBJ1-1	CASSYVQGNTEAFF	TGCGCCAGCAGCTATGTACAGGGAAACACTGAAGCTTTCTTT
TRBV10-3	-	few	TRBJ1-4	CAISEEFGDEKLFF	TGTGCCATCAGTGAAGAGTTCGGGGATGAAAAACTGTTTTTT
TRBV15	-	-	TRBJ1-5	CATSRTGSNQPQHF	TGTGCCACCAGTCGAACAGGGAGCAATCAGCCCCAGCATTTT
TRBV7-2	TRBD1	-	TRBJ2-3	CASSPDRGTDTQYF	TGTGCCAGCAGCCCCGACAGGGGCACAGATACGCAGTATTTT